Listed below are T cell receptor beta chains from one sample, sequenced in a study of metastatic and nonmetastatic thyroid tumors. TCRdb re-called clones via MiXCR from the PCR reads. Among tens of thousands of clones listed, more than 20% were seen once. The sequencing sample was made of tumor tissue. Source of these receptors: a male donor with papillary thyroid cancer or a benign thyroid nodule (not recorded which). Some clones in this sample may be carry-over from other donors' samples. The CDR3 runs from the conserved cysteine through the conserved F or W. The order of the fields is J gene, V gene, clone size, D gene, CDR3 protein, CDR3 DNA. D genes are given only for firm matches. The size field is filled for only some rows; it gives once, few, many or a size class.

TRBJ2-7,TRBV7-9,many,NA,CASSFDAYEQYF,TGTGCCAGCAGCTTCGACGCCTACGAGCAGTACTTC
TRBJ2-2,TRBV30,many,NA,CAWSPGNTVELFF,TGTGCCTGGAGTCCCGGGAACACCGTGGAGCTGTTTTTT
TRBJ2-5,TRBV5-1,many,TRBD1,CASRHGQGDETQYF,TGCGCCAGCAGACATGGACAGGGGGACGAGACCCAGTACTTC
TRBJ2-2,TRBV7-9,many,NA,CASSATRAGELFF,TGTGCCAGCAGCGCAACACGAGCCGGGGAGCTGTTTTTT
TRBJ1-3,TRBV20-1,many,NA,CSALTALSGNTIYF,TGCAGTGCTCTTACAGCTCTCTCTGGAAACACCATATATTTT
TRBJ2-2,TRBV9,NA,NA,CASSVAPVPGGVTVELFF,TGTGCCAGCAGCGTAGCCCCCGTACCGGGCGGAGTCACCGTGGAGCTGTTTTTT
TRBJ1-1,TRBV28,NA,NA,CASSPPVQMNTESFF,TGTGCCAGCAGTCCACCGGTACAGATGAACACTGAATCTTTCTTT
TRBJ2-7,TRBV10-2,many,TRBD2,CASSGSGRPQEQYF,TGCGCCAGCAGTGGAAGCGGGAGGCCCCAAGAGCAGTACTTC
TRBJ1-5,TRBV20-1,many,NA,CSASQSTDQPQHF,TGCAGTGCTAGCCAGTCCACAGATCAGCCCCAGCATTTT
TRBJ2-2,TRBV11-3,NA,TRBD2,CASSLGTSGNGELFF,TGTGCCAGCAGCCTAGGGACTAGCGGGAATGGGGAGCTGTTTTTT
TRBJ1-2,TRBV2,NA,NA,CASSEAISQGSRSGYTF,TGTGCCAGCAGTGAAGCGATATCACAGGGTTCAAGGAGTGGCTACACCTTC
TRBJ2-2,TRBV6-1,NA,NA,CASNELGATGELFF,TGTGCAAGCAATGAACTGGGGGCAACCGGGGAGCTGTTTTTT
TRBJ2-5,TRBV20-1,few,TRBD1,CSASPQGARETQYF,TGCAGTGCCTCCCCACAGGGGGCTCGGGAGACCCAGTACTTC
TRBJ1-5,TRBV7-2,NA,NA,CASSPGPYNQPQHF,TGTGCCAGCAGCCCCGGACCTTACAATCAGCCCCAGCATTTT